In this sample, the clone carrying this T cell receptor (beta chain) turned up once. Selection required adequate fresh-frozen tumor tissue plus more than two years' survival data. None of the glioblastoma patients had an isocitrate dehydrogenase mutation. Blood PBMC samples: pre-vaccination, two weeks post third vaccination, and at tumor progression. The data were taken from a study of glioma-infiltrating T cells after dendritic cell vaccination. Whole-study context: Treatment, given 2003 to 2012, was autologous tumor lysate-pulsed dendritic cell vaccination.

Trimming cost V 0 bases and J 3 bases; bases outside gene matches: 4. Per germline, CDR1 MNHEY and CDR2 SVGAGI. This CDR3 has 15 amino acids. TCRdb's copy holds only in-frame clones and misses some; the assay was immunoSEQ multiplex PCR. The table includes some 70,000 clones, about 86% detected once. This TCR was recovered from a human donor with glioblastoma. Sequenced material: blood, taken before dendritic cell vaccination. This chain uses TRBV6-5 with TRBJ2-7; 8 nucleotides align to TRBD1. DNA for the CDR3: TGTGCCAGCAGTTACTCCGGGACAGGTGTCTACGAGCAGTACTTC. It specifies CASSYSGTGVYEQYF.